Listed here are 2 T cell receptor beta chains from one sample, sequenced in a study of post-analysis software for immune sequencing data. TCR beta cDNA libraries included unique molecular identifiers. TCRdb re-analysed the PCR reads in MiXCR, keeping a single row per CDR3 protein. This sample has around 200,000 distinct CDR3 sequences; 29% occur once, and the top ten carry approximately 3.6%. Points from the study as a whole: Roughly 5 TRBV segments (TRBV5-6, TRBV5-1 and TRBV20-1 among them) occurred more frequently in patients than in controls.

No cognate antigen is known for these TCRs. Input material: blood. All receptors derive from a girl aged 2-17 years with multiple sclerosis.

The gene calls are TRBV20-1 and TRBJ1-6; D may be TRBD1 (5 bases). V was pared by 0 bases and J by 5 bases, with 11 bases between. Germline loops: CDR1 DFQATT, CDR2 SNEGSKA (reference sequence). This CDR3 spans 15 amino acids. Here the CDR3 DNA reads TGCAGTGCTAGAGATGGGGGGTCCAATAATTCACCCCTCCACTTT. Encoded protein: CSARDGGSNNSPLHF.

The J gene is TRBJ1-2, the V gene TRBV5-1; maybe TRBD1 (6 bases). Looked up from germline, CDR1 is SGHRS and CDR2 is YFSETQ. The CDR3 is 16 residues long. Trimming cost V 8 bases and J 3 bases, with 23 bases left between them. DNA of the CDR3: TGCGCCAGTAGGACCCAGACAGGCCTACTTGACTATGGCTACACCTTC. It translates to CASRTQTGLLDYGYTF.